This T cell receptor beta chain was obtained from a study of Ad26.COV2.S vaccination and SARS-CoV-2 variants. On the study more broadly: Vaccine-arm donor from the placebo-controlled COV1001 Ad26.COV2.S trial.

Treatment indicated: some 19 received Ad26.COV2.S at low or high dose, single or two shots; about 5 received placebo; per-sample allocation not given. Specimens were obtained on day 63 following the first vaccine or placebo injection. An adult aged 18-55 years in Boston served as the donor. An Ad26 vector was used to express Wuhan-strain SARS-CoV-2 spike as the vaccine. V dropped 2 bases and J dropped 6 bases, with 7 bases sitting between them. The CDR3 covers 12 residues. Germline V gene lookup returns CDR1 GTSNPN and CDR2 SVGIG (reference sequence). Sequenced by immunoSEQ multiplex PCR; TCRdb stores in-frame clones only, minus some. The data hold hundreds of thousands of clones, with around 93% observed a single time. On this clone itself: What it binds is not known.

Findings and caveats of the study: Vaccine and placebo groups showed comparable non-spike TCR breadth.

This chain connects TRBV30 to TRBJ2-2; D not certain. The receptor was isolated from a person aged 18 to 65 who received the Ad26.COV2.S COVID-19 vaccine or a placebo. The material sequenced was peripheral blood, taken in a trial of Ad26.COV2.S vaccine versus placebo. The CDR3 spells CAWSWRPGELFF. For the CDR3, the DNA is TGTGCCTGGAGTTGGCGCCCCGGGGAGCTGTTTTTT.